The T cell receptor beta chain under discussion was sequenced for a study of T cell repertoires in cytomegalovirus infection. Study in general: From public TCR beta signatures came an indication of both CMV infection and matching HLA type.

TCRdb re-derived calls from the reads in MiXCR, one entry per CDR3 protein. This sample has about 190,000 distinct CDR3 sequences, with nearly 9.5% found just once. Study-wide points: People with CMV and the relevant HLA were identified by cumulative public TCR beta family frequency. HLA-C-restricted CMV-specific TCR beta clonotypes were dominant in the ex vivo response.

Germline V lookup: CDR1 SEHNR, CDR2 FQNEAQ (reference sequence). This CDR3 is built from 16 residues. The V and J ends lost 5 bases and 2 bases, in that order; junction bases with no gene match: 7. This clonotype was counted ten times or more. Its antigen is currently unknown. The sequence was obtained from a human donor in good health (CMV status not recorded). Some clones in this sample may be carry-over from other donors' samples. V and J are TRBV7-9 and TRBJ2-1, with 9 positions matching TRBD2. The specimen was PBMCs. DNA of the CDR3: TGTGCCAGCAGCAACACCCGACTAGCGGCCTACAATGAGCAGTTCTTC. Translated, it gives CASSNTRLAAYNEQFF.